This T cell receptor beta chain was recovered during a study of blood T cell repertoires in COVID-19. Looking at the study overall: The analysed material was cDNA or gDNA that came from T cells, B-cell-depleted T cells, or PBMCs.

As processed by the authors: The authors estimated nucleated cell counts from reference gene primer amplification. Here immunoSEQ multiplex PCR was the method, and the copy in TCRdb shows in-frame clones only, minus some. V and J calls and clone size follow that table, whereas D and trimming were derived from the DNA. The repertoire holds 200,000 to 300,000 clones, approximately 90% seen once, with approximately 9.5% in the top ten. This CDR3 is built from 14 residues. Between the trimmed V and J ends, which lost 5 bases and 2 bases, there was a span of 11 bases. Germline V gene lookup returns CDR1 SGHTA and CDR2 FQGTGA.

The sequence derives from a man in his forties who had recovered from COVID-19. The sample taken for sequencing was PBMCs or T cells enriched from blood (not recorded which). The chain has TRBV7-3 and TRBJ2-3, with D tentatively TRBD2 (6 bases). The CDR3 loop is CASSPGVATDTQYF. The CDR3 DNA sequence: TGTGCCAGCAGCCCGGGAGTAGCCACAGATACGCAGTATTTT.